What follows is one T cell receptor beta chain and its context. The sample belongs to a study of T cells in localized non-small cell lung cancer. The CDR3 sequence is 15 residues long. The germline CDR1 and CDR2 sequences are SGHRS and YFSETQ. The ends were cut back, 1 base at V and 0 bases at J, with 9 bases in the middle. Generated by immunoSEQ multiplex PCR, the TCRdb table keeps only in-frame clones and is missing some. This sample has about 18,000 clones, with around 86% found just once. The sample consisted of peripheral blood, taken before any cancer treatment. This TCR was recovered from a female donor older than 55 with stage I lung adenocarcinoma. The chain joins TRBV5-1 to TRBJ2-3; D unresolved. CDR3 sequence (DNA): TGCGCCAGCAGCTTGTCAACTCCTAGCACAGATACGCAGTATTTT. Amino acids: CASSLSTPSTDTQYF. Full variable domain (remainder filled in from reference TRBV5-1 and TRBJ2-3): KAGVTQTPRYLIKTRGQQVTLSCSPISGHRSVSWYQQTPGQGLQFLFEYFSETQRNKGNFPGRFSGRQFSNSRSEMNVSTLELGDSALYLCASSLSTPSTDTQYFGPGTRLTVL.